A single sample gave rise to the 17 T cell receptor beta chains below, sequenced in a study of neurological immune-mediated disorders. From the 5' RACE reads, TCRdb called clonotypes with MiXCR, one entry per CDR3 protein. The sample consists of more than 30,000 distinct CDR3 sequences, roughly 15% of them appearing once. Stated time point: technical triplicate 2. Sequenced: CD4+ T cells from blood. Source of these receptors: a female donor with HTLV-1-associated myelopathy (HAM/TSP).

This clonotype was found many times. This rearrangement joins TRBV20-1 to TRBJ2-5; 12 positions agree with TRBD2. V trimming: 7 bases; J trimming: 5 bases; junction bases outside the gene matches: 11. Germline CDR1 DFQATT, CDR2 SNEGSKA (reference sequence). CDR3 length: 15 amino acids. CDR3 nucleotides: TGCAGTGTTACGACTAGCGGGGGTCTTAGGGAGACCCAGTACTTC. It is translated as CSVTTSGGLRETQYF.

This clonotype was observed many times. CDR3 coding DNA: TGTGCCAGCAGCCAGGGACAGTTGAATGAGCAGTTCTTC. It specifies CASSQGQLNEQFF. The J gene is TRBJ2-1, the V gene TRBV16; 7 nucleotides agree with TRBD1. The CDR3 contains 13 residues. J lost 7 bases, V lost 3 bases, and 3 bases had no gene match. From germline, CDR1 is KGHSY and CDR2 FQNENV.

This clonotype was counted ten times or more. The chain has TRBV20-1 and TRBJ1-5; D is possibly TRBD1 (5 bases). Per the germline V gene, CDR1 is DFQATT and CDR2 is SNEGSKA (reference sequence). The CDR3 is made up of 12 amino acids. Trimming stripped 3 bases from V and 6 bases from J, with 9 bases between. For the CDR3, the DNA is TGCAGTGCTAGGGCCGGGGGTCAGCCCCAGCATTTT. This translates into CSARAGGQPQHF.

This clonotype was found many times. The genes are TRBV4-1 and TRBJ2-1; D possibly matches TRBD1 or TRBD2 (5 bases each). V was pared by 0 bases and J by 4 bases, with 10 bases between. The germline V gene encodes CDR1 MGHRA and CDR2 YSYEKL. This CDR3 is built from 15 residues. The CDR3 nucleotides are TGCGCCAGCAGCCAAGAACGGTGGGGGTACAATGAGCAGTTCTTC. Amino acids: CASSQERWGYNEQFF.

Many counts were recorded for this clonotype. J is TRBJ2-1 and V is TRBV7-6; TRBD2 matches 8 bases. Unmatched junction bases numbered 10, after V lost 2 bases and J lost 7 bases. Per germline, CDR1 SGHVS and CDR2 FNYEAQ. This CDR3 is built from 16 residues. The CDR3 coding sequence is TGTGCCAGCAGCTTAAATTTAGCGGGGCAAAAGAATGAGCAGTTCTTC. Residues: CASSLNLAGQKNEQFF.

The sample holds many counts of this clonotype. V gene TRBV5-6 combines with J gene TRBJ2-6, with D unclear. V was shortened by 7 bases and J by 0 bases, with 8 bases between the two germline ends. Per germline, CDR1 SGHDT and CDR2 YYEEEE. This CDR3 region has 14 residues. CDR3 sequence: CASGKSSGANVLTF. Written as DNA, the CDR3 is TGTGCCAGCGGGAAGAGCTCTGGGGCCAACGTCCTGACTTTC.

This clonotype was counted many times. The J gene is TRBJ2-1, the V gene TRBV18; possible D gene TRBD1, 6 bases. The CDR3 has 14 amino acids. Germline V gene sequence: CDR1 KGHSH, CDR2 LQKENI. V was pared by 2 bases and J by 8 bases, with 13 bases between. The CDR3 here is CASSPGQGPDEQFF. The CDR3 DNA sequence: TGTGCCAGCTCACCAGGTCAGGGGCCGGATGAGCAGTTCTTC.

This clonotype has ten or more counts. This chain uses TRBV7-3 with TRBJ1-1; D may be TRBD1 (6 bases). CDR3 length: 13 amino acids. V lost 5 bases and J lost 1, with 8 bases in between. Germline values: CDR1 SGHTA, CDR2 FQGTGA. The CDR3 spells CASSQDRNTEAFF. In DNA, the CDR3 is TGTGCCAGCAGCCAGGACAGGAACACTGAAGCTTTCTTT.

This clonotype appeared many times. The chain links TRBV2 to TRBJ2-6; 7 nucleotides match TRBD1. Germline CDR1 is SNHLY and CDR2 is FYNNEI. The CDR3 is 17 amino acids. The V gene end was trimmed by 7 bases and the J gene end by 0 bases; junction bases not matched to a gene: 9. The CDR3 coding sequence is TGTGCCAGCACTATCCCGACAGGGCCCTCTGGGGCCAACGTCCTGACTTTC. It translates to CASTIPTGPSGANVLTF.

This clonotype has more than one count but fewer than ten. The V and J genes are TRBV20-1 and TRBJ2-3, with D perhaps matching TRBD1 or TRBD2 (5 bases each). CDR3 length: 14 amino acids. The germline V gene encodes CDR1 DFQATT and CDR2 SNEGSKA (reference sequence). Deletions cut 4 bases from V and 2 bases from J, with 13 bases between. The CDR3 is CSAKYGTLTDTQYF. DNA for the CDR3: TGCAGTGCTAAATATGGGACCCTCACAGATACGCAGTATTTT.

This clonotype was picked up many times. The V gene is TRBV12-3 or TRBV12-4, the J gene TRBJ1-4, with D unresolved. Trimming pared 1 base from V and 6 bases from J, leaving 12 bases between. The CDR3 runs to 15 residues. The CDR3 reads CASSLGWRNDEKLFF. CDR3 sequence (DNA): TGTGCCAGCAGTTTAGGGTGGAGGAATGATGAAAAACTGTTTTTT.

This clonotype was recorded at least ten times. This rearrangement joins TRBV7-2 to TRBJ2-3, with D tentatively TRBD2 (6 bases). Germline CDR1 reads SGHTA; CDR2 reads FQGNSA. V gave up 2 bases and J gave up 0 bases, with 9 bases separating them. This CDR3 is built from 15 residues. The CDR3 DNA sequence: TGTGCCAGCAGCTTACGGACTACTAGCACAGATACGCAGTATTTT. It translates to CASSLRTTSTDTQYF.

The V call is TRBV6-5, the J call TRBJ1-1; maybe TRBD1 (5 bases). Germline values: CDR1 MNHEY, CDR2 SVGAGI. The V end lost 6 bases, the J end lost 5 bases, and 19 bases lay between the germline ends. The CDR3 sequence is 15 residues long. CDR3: CASRPRTTGWTEAFF. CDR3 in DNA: TGTGCCAGCAGACCCAGGACAACGGGATGGACTGAAGCTTTCTTT.

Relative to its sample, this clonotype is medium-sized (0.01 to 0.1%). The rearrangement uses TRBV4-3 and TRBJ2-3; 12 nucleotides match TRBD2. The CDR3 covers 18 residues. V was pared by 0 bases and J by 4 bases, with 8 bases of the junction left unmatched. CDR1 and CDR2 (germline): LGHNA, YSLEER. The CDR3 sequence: CASSQDPSGGVRADTQYF. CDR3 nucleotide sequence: TGCGCCAGCAGCCAAGACCCTAGCGGGGGGGTTAGGGCAGATACGCAGTATTTT.

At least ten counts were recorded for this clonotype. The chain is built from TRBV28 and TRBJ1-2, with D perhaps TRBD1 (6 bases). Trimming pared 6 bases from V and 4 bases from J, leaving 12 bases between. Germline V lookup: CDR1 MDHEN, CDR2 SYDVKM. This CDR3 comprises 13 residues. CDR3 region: CASRPTGIYGYTF. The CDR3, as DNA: TGTGCCAGCAGACCCACAGGGATCTATGGCTACACCTTC.

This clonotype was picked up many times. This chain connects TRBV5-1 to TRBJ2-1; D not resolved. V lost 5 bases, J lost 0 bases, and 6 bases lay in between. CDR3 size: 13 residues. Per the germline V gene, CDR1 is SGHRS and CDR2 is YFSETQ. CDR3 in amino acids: CASRSLSYNEQFF. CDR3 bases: TGCGCCAGCAGGTCGCTCTCCTACAATGAGCAGTTCTTC.

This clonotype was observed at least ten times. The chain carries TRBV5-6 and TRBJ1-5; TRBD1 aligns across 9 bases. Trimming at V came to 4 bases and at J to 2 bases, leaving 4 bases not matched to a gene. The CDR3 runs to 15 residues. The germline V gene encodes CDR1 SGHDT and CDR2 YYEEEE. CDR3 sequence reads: CASSRRDRGNQPQHF. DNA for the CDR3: TGTGCCAGCAGCCGACGGGACAGGGGCAATCAGCCCCAGCATTTT.